This note documents a single T cell receptor (beta chain) sequence. What it binds is unknown. These data originate in a study of T cell responses to AZD1222 COVID-19 vaccine. Between the trimmed V and J ends, which lost 1 base and 5 bases, there was a span of 8 bases. The CDR3 has 12 amino acids. Germline V lookup: CDR1 SQVTM, CDR2 ANQGSEA. Measured with immunoSEQ multiplex PCR; TCRdb has only the in-frame clones, and not every one. Here the sample spans about 150,000 clones, around 90% being singletons. Study-wide results and caveats: Clonal diversity may have been underestimated in mostly white British donors.

The sample in question was peripheral blood, obtained 28 days after the second AZD1222 dose. This receptor was obtained from an adult who received the AZD1222 COVID-19 vaccine. The V gene is TRBV29-1, the J gene TRBJ1-1; no reliable D call. The CDR3: CSVEGTWTEAFF. In DNA, the CDR3 is TGCAGCGTTGAAGGAACGTGGACTGAAGCTTTCTTT.